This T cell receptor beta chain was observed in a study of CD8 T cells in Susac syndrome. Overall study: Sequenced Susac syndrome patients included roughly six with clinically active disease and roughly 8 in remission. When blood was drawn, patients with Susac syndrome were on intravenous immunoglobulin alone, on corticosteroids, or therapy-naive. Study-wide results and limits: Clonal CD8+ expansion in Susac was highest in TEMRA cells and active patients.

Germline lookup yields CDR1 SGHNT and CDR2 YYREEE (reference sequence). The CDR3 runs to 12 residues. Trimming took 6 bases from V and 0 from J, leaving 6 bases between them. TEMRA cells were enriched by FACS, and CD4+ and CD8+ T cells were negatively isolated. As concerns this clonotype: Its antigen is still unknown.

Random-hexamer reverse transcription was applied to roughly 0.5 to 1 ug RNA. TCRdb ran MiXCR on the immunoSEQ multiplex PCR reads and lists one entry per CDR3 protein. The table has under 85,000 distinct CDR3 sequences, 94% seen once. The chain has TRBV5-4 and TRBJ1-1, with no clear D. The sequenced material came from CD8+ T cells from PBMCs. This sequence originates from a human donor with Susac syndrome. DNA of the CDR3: TGTGCCAGCACTGATATGAACACTGAAGCTTTCTTT. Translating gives CASTDMNTEAFF.